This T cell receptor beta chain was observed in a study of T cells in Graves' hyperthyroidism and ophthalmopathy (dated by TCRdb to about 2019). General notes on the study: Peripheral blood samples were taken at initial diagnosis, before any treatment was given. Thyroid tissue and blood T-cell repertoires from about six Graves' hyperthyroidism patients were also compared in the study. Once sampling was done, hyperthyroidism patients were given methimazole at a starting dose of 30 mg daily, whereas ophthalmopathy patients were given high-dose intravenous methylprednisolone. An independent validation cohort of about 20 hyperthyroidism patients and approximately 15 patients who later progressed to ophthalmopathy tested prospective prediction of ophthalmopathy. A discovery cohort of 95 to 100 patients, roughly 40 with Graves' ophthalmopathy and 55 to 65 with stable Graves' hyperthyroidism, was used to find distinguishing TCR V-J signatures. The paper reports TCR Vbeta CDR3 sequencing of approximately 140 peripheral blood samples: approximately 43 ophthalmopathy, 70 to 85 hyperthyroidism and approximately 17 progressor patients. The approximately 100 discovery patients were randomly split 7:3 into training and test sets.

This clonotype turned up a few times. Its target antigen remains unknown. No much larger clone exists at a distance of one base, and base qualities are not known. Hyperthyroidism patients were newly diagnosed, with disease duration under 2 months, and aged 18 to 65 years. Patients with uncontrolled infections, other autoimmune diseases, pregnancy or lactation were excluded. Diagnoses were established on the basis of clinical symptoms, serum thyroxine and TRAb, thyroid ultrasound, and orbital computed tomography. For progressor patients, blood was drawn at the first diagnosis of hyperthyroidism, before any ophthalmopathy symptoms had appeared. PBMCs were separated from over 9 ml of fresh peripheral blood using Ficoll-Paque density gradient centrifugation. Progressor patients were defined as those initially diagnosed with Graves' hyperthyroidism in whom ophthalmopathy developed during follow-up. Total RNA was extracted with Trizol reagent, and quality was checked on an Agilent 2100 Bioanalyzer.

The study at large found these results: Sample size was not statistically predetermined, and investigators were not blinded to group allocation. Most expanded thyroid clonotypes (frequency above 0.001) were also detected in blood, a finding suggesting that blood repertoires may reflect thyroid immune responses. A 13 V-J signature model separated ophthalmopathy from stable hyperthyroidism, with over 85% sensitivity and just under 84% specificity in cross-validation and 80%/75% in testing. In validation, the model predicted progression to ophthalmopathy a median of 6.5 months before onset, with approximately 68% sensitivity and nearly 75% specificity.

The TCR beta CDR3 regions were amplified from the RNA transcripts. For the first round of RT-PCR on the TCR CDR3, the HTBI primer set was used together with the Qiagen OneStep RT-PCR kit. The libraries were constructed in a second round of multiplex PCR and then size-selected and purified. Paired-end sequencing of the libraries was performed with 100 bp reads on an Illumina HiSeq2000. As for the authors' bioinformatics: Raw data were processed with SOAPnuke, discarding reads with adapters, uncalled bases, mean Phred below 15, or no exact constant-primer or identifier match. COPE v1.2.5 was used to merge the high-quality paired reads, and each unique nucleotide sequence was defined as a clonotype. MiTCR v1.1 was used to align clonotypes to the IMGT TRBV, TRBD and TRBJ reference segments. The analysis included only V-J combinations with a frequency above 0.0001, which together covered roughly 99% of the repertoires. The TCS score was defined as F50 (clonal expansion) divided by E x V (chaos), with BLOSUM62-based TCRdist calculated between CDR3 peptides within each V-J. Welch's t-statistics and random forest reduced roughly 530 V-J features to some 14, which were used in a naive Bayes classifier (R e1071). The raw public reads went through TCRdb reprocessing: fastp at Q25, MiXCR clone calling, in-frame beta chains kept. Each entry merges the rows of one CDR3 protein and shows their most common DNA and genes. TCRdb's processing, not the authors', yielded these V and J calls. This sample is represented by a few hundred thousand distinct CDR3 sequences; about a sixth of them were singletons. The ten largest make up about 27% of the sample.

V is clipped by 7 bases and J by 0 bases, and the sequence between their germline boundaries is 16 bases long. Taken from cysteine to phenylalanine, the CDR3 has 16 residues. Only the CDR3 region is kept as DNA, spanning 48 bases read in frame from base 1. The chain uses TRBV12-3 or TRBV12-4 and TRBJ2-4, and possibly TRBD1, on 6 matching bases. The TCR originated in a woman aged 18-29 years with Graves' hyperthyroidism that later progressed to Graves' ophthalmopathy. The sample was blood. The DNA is TGTGCCAGCACCCGTGGGGGCCACCTAGCCAAAAACATTCAGTACTTC. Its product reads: CASTRGGHLAKNIQYF.